A selection of T cell receptor beta chains follows, all from one sample in a study of identical twins. Using its own MiXCR run on the 5' RACE reads, TCRdb lists one record per CDR3 protein. The sample has 150,000 or so distinct CDR3 sequences, approximately 4% seen once; the top ten hold roughly 8%. The sequencing input was memory T cells sorted from blood. The receptors derive from a man between 18 and 29 years old in good health. Both conserved end residues are part of each CDR3. The order of the fields is D gene, V gene, clone size, J gene, CDR3 DNA, CDR3 protein. A D gene is named only where the DNA matches it firmly. Size is stated for part of the rows, as once, few or many counts, or as a class when the clone is expanded.

d_call: -; v_call: TRBV29-1; clone_size: many; j_call: TRBJ2-1; cdr3_nt: TGCAGCGTTAGAGGGTGGCACAATGAGCAGTTCTTC; cdr3_aa: CSVRGWHNEQFF
d_call: TRBD1; v_call: TRBV12-3/TRBV12-4; clone_size: few; j_call: TRBJ2-3; cdr3_nt: TGTGCCAGCATCCCGGGACAGGGCACAGATACGCAGTATTTT; cdr3_aa: CASIPGQGTDTQYF
d_call: TRBD2; v_call: TRBV9; clone_size: many; j_call: TRBJ2-1; cdr3_nt: TGTGCCAGCAGCGTTGCAGCTAGCGGCAATTACAATGAGCAGTTCTTC; cdr3_aa: CASSVAASGNYNEQFF
d_call: TRBD2; v_call: TRBV6-1; clone_size: many; j_call: TRBJ2-1; cdr3_nt: TGTGCCAGCAGCTGGAGCGGGAGGCCCTACAATGAGCAGTTCTTC; cdr3_aa: CASSWSGRPYNEQFF
d_call: -; v_call: TRBV3-1; clone_size: -; j_call: TRBJ1-1; cdr3_nt: TGTGCCAGCAGCCAAGTCCAGGGTACGACTGAAGCTTTCTTT; cdr3_aa: CASSQVQGTTEAFF
d_call: TRBD2; v_call: TRBV6-2/TRBV6-3; clone_size: many; j_call: TRBJ2-7; cdr3_nt: TGTGCCAGCAGTTCCCCGGGACTAGCCCTTGAGCAGTACTTC; cdr3_aa: CASSSPGLALEQYF
d_call: -; v_call: TRBV5-5; clone_size: many; j_call: TRBJ1-5; cdr3_nt: TGTGCCAGCAGCTTGGGTGTTCAACAGCCCCAGCATTTT; cdr3_aa: CASSLGVQQPQHF
d_call: -; v_call: TRBV12-3/TRBV12-4; clone_size: many; j_call: TRBJ2-1; cdr3_nt: TGTGCCAGCAGTTTTCTCGCTAGCGAACCCTACAATGAGCAGTTCTTC; cdr3_aa: CASSFLASEPYNEQFF
d_call: -; v_call: TRBV12-3/TRBV12-4; clone_size: many; j_call: TRBJ2-2; cdr3_nt: TGTGCCAGCAGCAACACCGGGGAGCTGTTTTTT; cdr3_aa: CASSNTGELFF
d_call: TRBD1; v_call: TRBV6-1; clone_size: few; j_call: TRBJ1-4; cdr3_nt: TGTGCCAGCAGTCTAGGGGGCGCGGGTAATGAAAAACTGTTTTTT; cdr3_aa: CASSLGGAGNEKLFF
d_call: TRBD1; v_call: TRBV9; clone_size: many; j_call: TRBJ1-1; cdr3_nt: TGTGCCAGCAGCGTAGACCCCCCAGGGGGGGCGCGTACTGAAGCTTTCTTT; cdr3_aa: CASSVDPPGGARTEAFF
d_call: -; v_call: TRBV12-3/TRBV12-4; clone_size: many; j_call: TRBJ2-1; cdr3_nt: TGTGCCAGTACGAGGGGAGCCCACAATGAGCAGTTCTTC; cdr3_aa: CASTRGAHNEQFF
d_call: TRBD2; v_call: TRBV5-1; clone_size: many; j_call: TRBJ2-3; cdr3_nt: TGCGCCAGCAGCGGACTAGCGGGAGGCACAGATACGCAGTATTTT; cdr3_aa: CASSGLAGGTDTQYF
d_call: TRBD2; v_call: TRBV20-1; clone_size: many; j_call: TRBJ2-7; cdr3_nt: TGCAGTGCTAGAAAAATCGGTGGCGGGAGCTCCTACGAGCAGTACTTC; cdr3_aa: CSARKIGGGSSYEQYF
d_call: TRBD2; v_call: TRBV11-2; clone_size: -; j_call: TRBJ2-3; cdr3_nt: TGTGCCAGCAGCTTAGGAGTTAGCGGGGACACAGATACGCAGTATTTT; cdr3_aa: CASSLGVSGDTDTQYF
d_call: -; v_call: TRBV19; clone_size: -; j_call: TRBJ2-7; cdr3_nt: TGTGCCAGTAGTGTCTATTTCGGGGAGACCTACGAGCAGTACTTC; cdr3_aa: CASSVYFGETYEQYF
d_call: -; v_call: TRBV5-1; clone_size: many; j_call: TRBJ1-6; cdr3_nt: TGCGCCAGCAGCTTGGGACACCAGGGTTCACCCCTCCACTTT; cdr3_aa: CASSLGHQGSPLHF
d_call: -; v_call: TRBV7-2; clone_size: many; j_call: TRBJ1-1; cdr3_nt: TGTGCCAGCAGCCGATCACGGGGAGCAAAGTTAGAAGCTTTCTTT; cdr3_aa: CASSRSRGAKLEAFF
d_call: TRBD1; v_call: TRBV7-2; clone_size: many; j_call: TRBJ1-1; cdr3_nt: TGTGCCAGCAACAGGGGAAACACTGAAGCTTTCTTT; cdr3_aa: CASNRGNTEAFF
d_call: TRBD2; v_call: TRBV7-7; clone_size: few; j_call: TRBJ2-3; cdr3_nt: TGTGCCAGCAGCCCGACTAGCGGTTCACGCACAGATACGCAGTATTTT; cdr3_aa: CASSPTSGSRTDTQYF
d_call: TRBD2; v_call: TRBV7-8; clone_size: many; j_call: TRBJ2-7; cdr3_nt: TGTGCCAGCAGCCTTCGGAGACTAGCGGGGCTTTACGAGCAGTACTTC; cdr3_aa: CASSLRRLAGLYEQYF
d_call: TRBD1; v_call: TRBV11-1; clone_size: few; j_call: TRBJ2-3; cdr3_nt: TGTGCCAGCAGCTCGACCGGGACAGGGGCGATCGCAGATACGCAGTATTTT; cdr3_aa: CASSSTGTGAIADTQYF
d_call: -; v_call: TRBV10-3; clone_size: few; j_call: TRBJ1-5; cdr3_nt: TGTGCCATCAGTGAGTCAACGGGAACTCAGCCCCAGCATTTT; cdr3_aa: CAISESTGTQPQHF
d_call: -; v_call: TRBV24-1; clone_size: many; j_call: TRBJ2-2; cdr3_nt: TGTGCCACCAGTGAGAACACCGGGGAGCTGTTTTTT; cdr3_aa: CATSENTGELFF
d_call: -; v_call: TRBV7-9; clone_size: -; j_call: TRBJ1-5; cdr3_nt: TGTGCCAGCAGCTCCAGGGGTCAGCCCCAGCATTTT; cdr3_aa: CASSSRGQPQHF
d_call: TRBD1; v_call: TRBV18; clone_size: few; j_call: TRBJ1-1; cdr3_nt: TGTGCCAGCTCGCCCGGGACAGAAGAAGCTTTCTTT; cdr3_aa: CASSPGTEEAFF
d_call: -; v_call: TRBV9; clone_size: many; j_call: TRBJ1-1; cdr3_nt: TGTGCCAGCAGCGCATACCGGACAGAAACTGAAGCTTTCTTT; cdr3_aa: CASSAYRTETEAFF